These 11 T cell receptor beta chains came from one sample sequenced in a study of human T cells and chemical hapten exposure. Time point defined: patch test 1, 2 weeks after DPC sensitization. Treatment meaning: therapeutic diphenylcyclopropenone sensitization with weekly scalp DPC. TCRdb re-called the RACE reads with MiXCR, one entry per CDR3 protein. The sample lists about 380,000 distinct CDR3 sequences; approximately 5% were seen once. This specimen consisted of whole blood, obtained in connection with sensitization to the hapten diphenylcyclopropenone (DPC). Every receptor here comes from a woman aged 45-65 years with alopecia areata. Some clones in this sample may be carry-over from other donors' samples.

V and J are TRBV7-9 and TRBJ2-3, with TRBD2 identical over 12 bases. The CDR3 has 17 amino acids. J was trimmed by 2 bases and V by 2 bases; bases with no gene match: 5. Per germline, CDR1 SEHNR and CDR2 FQNEAQ (reference sequence). The CDR3 is CASSLLLAGGPTDTQYF. For the CDR3, the DNA is TGTGCCAGCAGCTTATTGCTAGCGGGGGGGCCCACAGATACGCAGTATTTT.

Many counts were recorded for this clonotype. This chain connects TRBV20-1 to TRBJ1-5; no clear D gene. Germline CDR1 DFQATT, CDR2 SNEGSKA (reference sequence). This CDR3 is built from 12 residues. The V gene lost 2 bases and the J gene lost 1 base, with 3 bases spanning the gap. DNA of the CDR3: TGCAGTGCTAGAAGGAGCAATCAGCCCCAGCATTTT. This codes for CSARRSNQPQHF.

This clonotype was found many times. V is TRBV10-3 and J is TRBJ2-3, with a weak D call TRBD2 (5 bases). V gave up 10 bases and J gave up 4 bases, with 27 bases separating them. The CDR3 length is 17 residues. Germline values: CDR1 ENHRY, CDR2 SYGVKD. CDR3 in amino acids: CASRSRADTHGADTQYF. DNA for the CDR3: TGTGCCAGCCGTAGTAGGGCAGATACGCACGGGGCAGATACGCAGTATTTT.

This clonotype was counted at least ten times. The chain employs TRBV7-8 and TRBJ1-4; 9 positions agree with TRBD1. Trimming removed 4 bases from V and 3 bases from J; junction bases left unmatched: 3. This CDR3 is 15 amino acids long. Germline V gene lookup returns CDR1 SGHVS and CDR2 FQNEAQ. The CDR3 is CASSSRTGANEKLFF. The CDR3 DNA reads TGTGCCAGCAGCTCCCGGACAGGGGCTAATGAAAAACTGTTTTTT.

This clonotype was seen at least ten times. Mismatch with germline at one junction end may stem from a read error. This sequence joins TRBV12-5 and TRBJ1-1; no firm D call. The CDR3 contains 11 residues. In germline, CDR1 is LGHNT, CDR2 FRNRAP. The CDR3 DNA sequence: TGTGCTAGTGGCCAAACATGGGGAGAAAACTTT. Encoded protein: CASGQTWGENF.

This clonotype was observed at least ten times. V is TRBV28 and J is TRBJ2-7, with TRBD2 as a possible D gene (5 bases). The length of the CDR3 is 12 residues. The V gene's germline CDR1 is MDHEN and CDR2 SYDVKM. The ends were cut back, 4 bases at V and 3 bases at J, with 7 bases in the middle. DNA of the CDR3: TGTGCCAGCAGTTCCGGGGTCTACGAGCAGTACTTC. Translation: CASSSGVYEQYF.

This clonotype was counted between two and nine times. This sequence joins TRBV19 and TRBJ2-6, with TRBD1 as a possible D gene (7 bases). Per germline, CDR1 LNHDA and CDR2 SQIVND (reference sequence). The CDR3 loop spans 19 amino acids. V was cut by 5 bases and J by 1 base, with 21 bases left in between. This CDR3 reads CASSAFPRGTASGANVLTF. The DNA of the CDR3 is TGTGCCAGTAGTGCCTTTCCTCGGGGGACAGCATCTGGGGCCAACGTCCTGACTTTC.

This clonotype has a handful of counts. V is TRBV10-3 and J is TRBJ1-1; 12 bases agree with TRBD1. Germline V gene lookup returns CDR1 ENHRY and CDR2 SYGVKD. The CDR3 runs 17 residues. V gave up 3 bases and J gave up 2 bases; unmatched junction bases: 7. Written as DNA, the CDR3 is TGTGCCATCAGTGATTCCGGGACAGGGGGCCCTAACACTGAAGCTTTCTTT. Translation: CAISDSGTGGPNTEAFF.

This clonotype occurred many times. The chain recombines TRBV7-2 with TRBJ1-2; tentative D call: TRBD1 (6 bases). CDR1 SGHTA and CDR2 FQGNSA come from the germline V gene. The CDR3 length is 16 residues. Trimming shortened V by 7 bases and J by 4 bases, and 22 bases separated the two germline ends. The CDR3 nucleotides are TGTGCCAGCACCCCGACAGGTCCTCATTTTTCCTATGGCTACACCTTC. The encoded protein is CASTPTGPHFSYGYTF. The full variable domain, rest sourced from reference TRBV7-2 and TRBJ1-2, is GAGVSQSPSNKVTEKGKDVELRCDPISGHTALYWYRQSLGQGLEFLIYFQGNSAPDKSGLPSDRFSAERTGGSVSTLTIQRTQQEDSAVYLCASTPTGPHFSYGYTFGSGTRLTVV.

This clonotype was counted at least ten times. This chain connects TRBV20-1 to TRBJ2-7; 10 nucleotides match TRBD1. With V trimmed by 6 bases and J by 3 bases, 2 bases remained unmatched. This CDR3 comprises 12 residues. CDR1 DFQATT and CDR2 SNEGSKA come from the germline V gene (reference sequence). The CDR3 DNA reads TGCAGTGCGACAGGGGGCAGCTACGAGCAGTACTTC. Translated: CSATGGSYEQYF.

The table lists this clonotype with many counts. This chain joins TRBV9 and TRBJ2-2; TRBD1 agrees at 11 bases. The CDR3 totals 17 residues. Germline CDR1 SGDLS, CDR2 YYNGEE. The V gene end was trimmed by 3 bases and the J gene end by 4 bases; junction bases not matched to a gene: 8. CDR3 loop: CASSAPSGTGGTGELFF. The CDR3 DNA follows: TGTGCCAGCAGCGCCCCTTCCGGGACAGGGGGCACCGGGGAGCTGTTTTTT.